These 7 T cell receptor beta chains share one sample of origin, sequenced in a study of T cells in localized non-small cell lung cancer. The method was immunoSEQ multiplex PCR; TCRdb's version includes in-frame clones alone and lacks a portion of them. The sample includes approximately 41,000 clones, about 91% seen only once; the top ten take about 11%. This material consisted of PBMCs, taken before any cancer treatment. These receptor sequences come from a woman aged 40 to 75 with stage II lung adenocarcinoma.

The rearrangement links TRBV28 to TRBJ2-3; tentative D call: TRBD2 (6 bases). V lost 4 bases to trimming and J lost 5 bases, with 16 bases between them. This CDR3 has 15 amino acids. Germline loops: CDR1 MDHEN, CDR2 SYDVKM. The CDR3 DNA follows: TGTGCCAGCAGTTCTTCCGGGAGACTAGGAGATACGCAGTATTTT. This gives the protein CASSSSGRLGDTQYF.

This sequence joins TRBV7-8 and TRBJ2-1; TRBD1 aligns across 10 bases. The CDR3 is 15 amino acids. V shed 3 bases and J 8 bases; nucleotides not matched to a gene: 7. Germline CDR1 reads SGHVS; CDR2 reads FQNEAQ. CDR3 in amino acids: CASSFDRGRKDEQFF. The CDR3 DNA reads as TGTGCCAGCAGCTTCGACAGGGGGCGTAAGGATGAGCAGTTCTTC.

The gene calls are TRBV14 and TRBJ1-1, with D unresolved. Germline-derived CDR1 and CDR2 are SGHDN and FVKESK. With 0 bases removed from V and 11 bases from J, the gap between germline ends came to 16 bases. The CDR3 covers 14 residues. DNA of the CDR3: TGTGCCAGCAGCCAAGATAGGGTGGGTCTGGGCGCTTTCTTT. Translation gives CASSQDRVGLGAFF. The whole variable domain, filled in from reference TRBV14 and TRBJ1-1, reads EAGVTQFPSHSVIEKGQTVTLRCDPISGHDNLYWYRRVMGKEIKFLLHFVKESKQDESGMPNNRFLAERTGGTYSTLKVQPAELEDSGVYFCASSQDRVGLGAFFGQGTRLTVV.

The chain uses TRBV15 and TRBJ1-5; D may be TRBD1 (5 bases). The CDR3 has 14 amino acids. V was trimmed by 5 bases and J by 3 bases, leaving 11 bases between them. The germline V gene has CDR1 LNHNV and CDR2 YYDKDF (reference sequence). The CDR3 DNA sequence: TGTGCCACCAGCGCGGGGCAGCCCAATCAGCCCCAGCATTTT. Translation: CATSAGQPNQPQHF.

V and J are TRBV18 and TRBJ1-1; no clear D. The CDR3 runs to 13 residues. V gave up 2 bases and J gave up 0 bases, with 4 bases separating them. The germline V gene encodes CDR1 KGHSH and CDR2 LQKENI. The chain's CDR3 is CASSPGMNTEAFF. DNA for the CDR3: TGTGCCAGCTCACCAGGGATGAACACTGAAGCTTTCTTT.

CDR3 in amino acids: CASSTRRTLGTGELFF. The CDR3 DNA reads TGTGCCAGCAGTACGAGACGTACCCTGGGGACCGGGGAGCTGTTTTTT. The V and J genes are TRBV7-2 and TRBJ2-2; D is uncertain. The CDR3 is 16 amino acids. Germline values: CDR1 SGHTA, CDR2 FQGNSA. With 6 bases removed from V and 5 bases from J, the gap between germline ends came to 19 bases.

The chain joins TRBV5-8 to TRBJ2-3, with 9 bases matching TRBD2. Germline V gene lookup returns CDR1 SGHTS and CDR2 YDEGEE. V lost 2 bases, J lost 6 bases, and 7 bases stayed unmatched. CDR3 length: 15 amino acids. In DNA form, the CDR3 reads TGTGCCAGCAGCTTTAGCGGGAGCGGATATGATACGCAGTATTTT. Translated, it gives CASSFSGSGYDTQYF.